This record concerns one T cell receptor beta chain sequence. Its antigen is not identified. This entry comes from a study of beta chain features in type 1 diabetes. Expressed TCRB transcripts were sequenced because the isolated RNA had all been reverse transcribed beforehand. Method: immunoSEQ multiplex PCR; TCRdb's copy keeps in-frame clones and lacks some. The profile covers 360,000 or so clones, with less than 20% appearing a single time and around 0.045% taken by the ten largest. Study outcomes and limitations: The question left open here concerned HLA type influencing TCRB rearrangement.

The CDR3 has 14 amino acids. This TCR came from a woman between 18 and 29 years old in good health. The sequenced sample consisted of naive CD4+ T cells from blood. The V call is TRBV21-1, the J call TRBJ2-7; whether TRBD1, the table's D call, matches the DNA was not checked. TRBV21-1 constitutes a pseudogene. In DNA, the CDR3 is TGTGCCAGCTCTAGTTGGACACCCTCCTACGAGCAGTACTTC. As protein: CASSSWTPSYEQYF.